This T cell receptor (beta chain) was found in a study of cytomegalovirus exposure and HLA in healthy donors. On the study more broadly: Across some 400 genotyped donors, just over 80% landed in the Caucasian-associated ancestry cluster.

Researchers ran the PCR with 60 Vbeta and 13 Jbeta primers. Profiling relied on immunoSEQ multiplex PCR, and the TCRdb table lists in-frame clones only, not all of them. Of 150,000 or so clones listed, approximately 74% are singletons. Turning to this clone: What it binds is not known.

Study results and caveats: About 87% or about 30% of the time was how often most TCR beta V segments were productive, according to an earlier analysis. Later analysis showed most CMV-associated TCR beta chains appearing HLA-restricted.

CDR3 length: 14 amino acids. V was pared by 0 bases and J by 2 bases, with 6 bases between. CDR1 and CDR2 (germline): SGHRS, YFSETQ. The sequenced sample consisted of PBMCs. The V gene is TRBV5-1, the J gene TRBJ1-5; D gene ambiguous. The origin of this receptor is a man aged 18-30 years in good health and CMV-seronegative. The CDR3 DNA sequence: TGCGCCAGCAGCTTGGGAGGTGGCAATCAGCCCCAGCATTTT. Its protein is CASSLGGGNQPQHF. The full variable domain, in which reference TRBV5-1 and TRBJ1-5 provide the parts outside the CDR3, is KAGVTQTPRYLIKTRGQQVTLSCSPISGHRSVSWYQQTPGQGLQFLFEYFSETQRNKGNFPGRFSGRQFSNSRSEMNVSTLELGDSALYLCASSLGGGNQPQHFGDGTRLSIL.